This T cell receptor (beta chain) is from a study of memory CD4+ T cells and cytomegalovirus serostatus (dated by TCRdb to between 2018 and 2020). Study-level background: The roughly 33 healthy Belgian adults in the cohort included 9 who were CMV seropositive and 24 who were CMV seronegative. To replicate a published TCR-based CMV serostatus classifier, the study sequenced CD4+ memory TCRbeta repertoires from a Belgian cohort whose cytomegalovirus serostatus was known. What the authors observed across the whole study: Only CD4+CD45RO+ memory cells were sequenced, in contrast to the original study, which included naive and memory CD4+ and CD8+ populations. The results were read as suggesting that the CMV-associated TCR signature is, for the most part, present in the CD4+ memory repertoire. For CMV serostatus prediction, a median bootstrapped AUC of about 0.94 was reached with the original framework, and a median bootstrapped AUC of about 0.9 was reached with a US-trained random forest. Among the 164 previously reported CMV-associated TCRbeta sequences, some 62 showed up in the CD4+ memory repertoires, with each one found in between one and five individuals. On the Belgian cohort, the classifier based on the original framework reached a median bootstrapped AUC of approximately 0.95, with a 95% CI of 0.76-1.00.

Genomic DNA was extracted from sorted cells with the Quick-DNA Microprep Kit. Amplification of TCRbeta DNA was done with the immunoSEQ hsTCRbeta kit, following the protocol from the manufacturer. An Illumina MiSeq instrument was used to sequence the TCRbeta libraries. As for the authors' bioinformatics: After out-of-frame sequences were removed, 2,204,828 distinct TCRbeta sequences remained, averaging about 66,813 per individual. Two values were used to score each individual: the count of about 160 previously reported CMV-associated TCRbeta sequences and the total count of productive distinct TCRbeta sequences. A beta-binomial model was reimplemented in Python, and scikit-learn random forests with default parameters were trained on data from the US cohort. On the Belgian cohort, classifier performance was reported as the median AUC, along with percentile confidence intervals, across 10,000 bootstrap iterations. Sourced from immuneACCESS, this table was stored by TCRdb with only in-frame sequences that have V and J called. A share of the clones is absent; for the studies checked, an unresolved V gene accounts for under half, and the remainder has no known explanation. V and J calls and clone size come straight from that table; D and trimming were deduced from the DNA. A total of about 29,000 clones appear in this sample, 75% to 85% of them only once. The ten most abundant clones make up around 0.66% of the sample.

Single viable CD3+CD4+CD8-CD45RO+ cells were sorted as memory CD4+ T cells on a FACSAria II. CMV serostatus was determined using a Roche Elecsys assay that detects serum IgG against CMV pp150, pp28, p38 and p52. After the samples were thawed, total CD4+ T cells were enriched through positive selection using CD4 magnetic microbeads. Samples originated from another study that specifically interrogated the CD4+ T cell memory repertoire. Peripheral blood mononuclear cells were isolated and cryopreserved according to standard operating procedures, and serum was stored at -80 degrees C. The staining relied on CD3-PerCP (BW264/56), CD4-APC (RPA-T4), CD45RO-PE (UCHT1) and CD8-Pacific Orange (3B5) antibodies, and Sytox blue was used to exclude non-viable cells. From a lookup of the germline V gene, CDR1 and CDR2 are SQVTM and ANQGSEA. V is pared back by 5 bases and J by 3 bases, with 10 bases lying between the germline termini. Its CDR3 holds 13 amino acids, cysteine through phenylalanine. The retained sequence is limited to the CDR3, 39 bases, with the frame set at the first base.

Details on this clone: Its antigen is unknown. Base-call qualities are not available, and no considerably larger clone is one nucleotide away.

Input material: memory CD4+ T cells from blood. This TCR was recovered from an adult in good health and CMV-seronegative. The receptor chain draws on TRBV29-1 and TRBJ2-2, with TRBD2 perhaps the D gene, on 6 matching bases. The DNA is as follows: TGCAGCGTTTTCAGGGAGGACACCGGGGAGCTGTTTTTT. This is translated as CSVFREDTGELFF.